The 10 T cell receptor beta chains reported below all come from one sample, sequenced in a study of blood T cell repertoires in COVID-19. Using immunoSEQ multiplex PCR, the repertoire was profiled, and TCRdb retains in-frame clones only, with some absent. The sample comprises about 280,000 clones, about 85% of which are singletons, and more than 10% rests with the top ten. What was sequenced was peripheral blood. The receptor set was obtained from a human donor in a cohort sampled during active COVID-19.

The CDR3 protein is CASSAGSSYEQYF. In DNA, the CDR3 is TGTGCCAGCTCGGCGGGATCATCCTACGAGCAGTACTTC. This chain connects TRBV11-3 to TRBJ2-7, with D perhaps TRBD2 (6 bases). Trimming took off 8 bases at V and 1 base at J, with 12 bases between the two ends. The CDR3 contains 13 residues. Per the germline V gene, CDR1 is SGHNT and CDR2 is YENEEA. The full variable domain, completed using reference TRBV11-3 and TRBJ2-7, is EAGVVQSPRYKIIEKKQPVAFWCNPISGHNTLYWYLQNLGQGPELLIRYENEEAVDDSQLPKDRFSAERLKGVDSTLKIQPAELGDSAVYLCASSAGSSYEQYFGPGTRLTVT.

The CDR3 DNA follows: TGTGCCAGCAGTGAGCCGGGACAAAGTAACAATGAGCAGTTCTTC. This codes for CASSEPGQSNNEQFF. This sequence joins TRBV25-1 and TRBJ2-1, with D possibly being TRBD1 (6 bases). Germline CDR1 is MGHDK and CDR2 is SYGVNS. V dropped 3 bases and J dropped 5 bases, with 14 bases sitting between them. The CDR3 is made up of 15 amino acids.

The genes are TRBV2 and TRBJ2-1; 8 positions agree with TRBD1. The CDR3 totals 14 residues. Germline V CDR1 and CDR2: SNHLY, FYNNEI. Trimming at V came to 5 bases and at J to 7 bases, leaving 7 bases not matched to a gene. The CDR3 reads CASSPGGAVNEQFF. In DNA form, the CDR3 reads TGTGCCAGCAGTCCAGGGGGCGCGGTGAATGAGCAGTTCTTC.

The CDR3 DNA reads TGTGCCAGCAGTTTATTTCCTCAAGAGACCCAGTACTTC. It specifies CASSLFPQETQYF. The rearrangement links TRBV27 to TRBJ2-5; D call uncertain. The CDR3 has 13 residues. CDR1 and CDR2 (germline): MNHEY, SMNVEV (reference sequence). Trimming took 1 base from V and 2 from J, leaving 5 bases between them.

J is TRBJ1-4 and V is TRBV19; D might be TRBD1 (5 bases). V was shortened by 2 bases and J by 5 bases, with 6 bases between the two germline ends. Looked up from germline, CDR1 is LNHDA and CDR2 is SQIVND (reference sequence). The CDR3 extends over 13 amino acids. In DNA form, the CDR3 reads TGTGCCAGTAGTATAAACAGGAATGAAAAACTGTTTTTT. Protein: CASSINRNEKLFF.

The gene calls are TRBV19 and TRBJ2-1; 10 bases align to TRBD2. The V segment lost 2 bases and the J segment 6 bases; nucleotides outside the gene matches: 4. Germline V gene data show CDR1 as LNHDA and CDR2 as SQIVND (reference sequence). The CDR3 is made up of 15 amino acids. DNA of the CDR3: TGTGCCAGTAGTATATTAGCGGGAGGCCCCAATGAGCAGTTCTTC. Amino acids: CASSILAGGPNEQFF.

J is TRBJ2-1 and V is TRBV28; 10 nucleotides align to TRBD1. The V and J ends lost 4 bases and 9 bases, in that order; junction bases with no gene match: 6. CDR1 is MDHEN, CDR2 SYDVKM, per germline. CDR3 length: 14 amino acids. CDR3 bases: TGTGCCAGCAGTTCCGACAGGGGGCATATTGAGCAGTTCTTC. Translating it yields CASSSDRGHIEQFF.

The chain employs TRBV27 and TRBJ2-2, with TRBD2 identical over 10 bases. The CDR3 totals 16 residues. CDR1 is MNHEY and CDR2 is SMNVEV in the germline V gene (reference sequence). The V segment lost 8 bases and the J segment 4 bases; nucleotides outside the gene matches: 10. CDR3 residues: CASYPSGRASTGELFF. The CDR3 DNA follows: TGTGCCAGCTACCCCAGCGGGAGGGCTTCCACCGGGGAGCTGTTTTTT.

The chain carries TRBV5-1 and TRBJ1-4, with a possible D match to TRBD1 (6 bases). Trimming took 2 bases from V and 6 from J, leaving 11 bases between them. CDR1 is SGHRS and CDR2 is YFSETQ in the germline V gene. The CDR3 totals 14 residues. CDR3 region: CASSLGGVDEKLFF. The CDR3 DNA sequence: TGCGCCAGCAGCTTAGGGGGAGTGGATGAAAAACTGTTTTTT.

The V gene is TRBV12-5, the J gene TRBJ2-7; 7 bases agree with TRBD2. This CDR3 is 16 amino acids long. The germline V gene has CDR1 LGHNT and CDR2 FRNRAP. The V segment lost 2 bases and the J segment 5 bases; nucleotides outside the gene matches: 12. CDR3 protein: CASGLFPGLPLDEQYF. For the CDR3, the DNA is TGTGCTAGTGGTTTGTTCCCGGGACTACCCTTAGACGAGCAGTACTTC.